These T cell receptor beta chains were read from a single sample in a study of blood T cell repertoires in COVID-19. Repertoires were generated with immunoSEQ multiplex PCR, while TCRdb's copy carries only in-frame clones and drops some. The data show roughly 190,000 clones, with 75% to 90% seen just once and roughly 6.1% held by the top ten. The sequenced material came from peripheral blood. These receptors were collected from a woman aged 35 to 49 with acute or convalescent COVID-19. Both conserved end residues are part of each CDR3. Fields, in order: J gene, clone size, D gene, V gene, CDR3 DNA, CDR3 protein. The D gene is left open where the match is weak. Size is omitted from some rows. Given values are once, few, many or a class for expanded clones.

J gene: TRBJ2-5; clone size: NA; D gene: NA; V gene: TRBV19; CDR3 DNA: TGTGCCAGTAGTCTCAGACAAGGAGAGACCCAGTACTTC; CDR3 protein: CASSLRQGETQYF
J gene: TRBJ2-1; clone size: NA; D gene: NA; V gene: TRBV30; CDR3 DNA: TGTGCCTGGAGTGTTAACAGAAATGAGCAGTTCTTC; CDR3 protein: CAWSVNRNEQFF
J gene: TRBJ2-7; clone size: NA; D gene: NA; V gene: TRBV6-5; CDR3 DNA: TGTGCCAGCAGTTACAGCCGGGGGTCCTACGAGCAGTACTTC; CDR3 protein: CASSYSRGSYEQYF
J gene: TRBJ1-2; clone size: few; D gene: NA; V gene: TRBV21-1; CDR3 DNA: TGTGCCAGCAGCGGGGAGTCCGGGGTTACTCATGGCTACACCTTC; CDR3 protein: CASSGESGVTHGYTF
J gene: TRBJ1-1; clone size: few; D gene: NA; V gene: TRBV12-3/TRBV12-4; CDR3 DNA: TGTGCCAGCAGGGGAGAGTCGGACACTGAAGCTTTCTTT; CDR3 protein: CASRGESDTEAFF
J gene: TRBJ2-1; clone size: once; D gene: TRBD2; V gene: TRBV7-8; CDR3 DNA: TGTGCCAGCAGCTCCCTAGCGGGGGACTGGTATGAGCAGTTCTTC; CDR3 protein: CASSSLAGDWYEQFF
J gene: TRBJ2-1; clone size: NA; D gene: TRBD1; V gene: TRBV28; CDR3 DNA: TGTGCCAGCGACAGGGGGCTAGGTGAGCAGTTCTTC; CDR3 protein: CASDRGLGEQFF
J gene: TRBJ1-1; clone size: NA; D gene: NA; V gene: TRBV6-5; CDR3 DNA: TGTGCCAGCAGTTACTCCCAGGTCGCTGAAGCTTTCTTT; CDR3 protein: CASSYSQVAEAFF
J gene: TRBJ1-5; clone size: NA; D gene: TRBD1; V gene: TRBV6-1; CDR3 DNA: TGTGCCAGCATTGAAATGACAGGGGGCTATCAGCCCCAGCATTTT; CDR3 protein: CASIEMTGGYQPQHF
J gene: TRBJ1-6; clone size: NA; D gene: NA; V gene: TRBV30; CDR3 DNA: TGTGCCTGGAAACGAAGCCCTCATTCACCCCTCCACTTT; CDR3 protein: CAWKRSPHSPLHF
J gene: TRBJ1-2; clone size: once; D gene: TRBD1; V gene: TRBV5-4; CDR3 DNA: TGTGCCAGCAGCTTTCCTACGACAGGGACCTATGGCTACACCTTC; CDR3 protein: CASSFPTTGTYGYTF
J gene: TRBJ1-1; clone size: few; D gene: NA; V gene: TRBV5-1; CDR3 DNA: TGCGCCAGCAAGCGGGAAACTGAAGCTTTCTTT; CDR3 protein: CASKRETEAFF
J gene: TRBJ1-4; clone size: NA; D gene: NA; V gene: TRBV27; CDR3 DNA: TGTGCCAGCAGGCAAAAAGGCCCCCCGTCGGCGGCAACTAATGAAAAACTGTTTTTT; CDR3 protein: CASRQKGPPSAATNEKLFF
J gene: TRBJ2-6; clone size: NA; D gene: NA; V gene: TRBV13; CDR3 DNA: TGTGCCAGCAGCACACAGGTCTCTGGGGCCAACGTCCTGACTTTC; CDR3 protein: CASSTQVSGANVLTF
J gene: TRBJ2-7; clone size: NA; D gene: TRBD1; V gene: TRBV28; CDR3 DNA: TGTGCCAGCAGTTCGGGACAGGGGGCCGAGCAGTACTTC; CDR3 protein: CASSSGQGAEQYF
J gene: TRBJ2-7; clone size: NA; D gene: NA; V gene: TRBV14; CDR3 DNA: TGTGCCAGCAGGCCGTGGTTGAGCTCCTACGAGCAGTACTTC; CDR3 protein: CASRPWLSSYEQYF
J gene: TRBJ2-1; clone size: once; D gene: NA; V gene: TRBV6-2/TRBV6-3; CDR3 DNA: TGTGCCAGCAGTCGGGGGAGCTCCTACAATGAGCAGTTCTTC; CDR3 protein: CASSRGSSYNEQFF
J gene: TRBJ2-7; clone size: NA; D gene: TRBD1; V gene: TRBV15; CDR3 DNA: TGTGCCACCAGCAGACGATACAGGGGATTAAGCGAGCAGTACTTC; CDR3 protein: CATSRRYRGLSEQYF
J gene: TRBJ1-2; clone size: NA; D gene: TRBD1; V gene: TRBV30; CDR3 DNA: TGTGCCTGGAATCACCGGGACAGGGGACTCTATGGCTACACCTTC; CDR3 protein: CAWNHRDRGLYGYTF
J gene: TRBJ2-5; clone size: once; D gene: NA; V gene: TRBV4-2; CDR3 DNA: TGTGCCAGCAGCCAAGTAGCGCAAACTTCGGGCCCTAGGACCCAGTACTTC; CDR3 protein: CASSQVAQTSGPRTQYF
J gene: TRBJ1-4; clone size: once; D gene: NA; V gene: TRBV5-1; CDR3 DNA: TGCGCCAGCAGCTTCAACGGGGGGCCTGGCGAAAAACTGTTTTTT; CDR3 protein: CASSFNGGPGEKLFF
J gene: TRBJ1-5; clone size: few; D gene: NA; V gene: TRBV7-2; CDR3 DNA: TGTGCCAGCAGCGCGGGAAATAAACAGCCCCAGCATTTT; CDR3 protein: CASSAGNKQPQHF
J gene: TRBJ2-1; clone size: NA; D gene: NA; V gene: TRBV4-2; CDR3 DNA: TGTGCCAGCAGCCAAGAAGGGCCCCGGACATTCTACAATGAGCAGTTCTTC; CDR3 protein: CASSQEGPRTFYNEQFF
J gene: TRBJ2-5; clone size: once; D gene: NA; V gene: TRBV27; CDR3 DNA: TGTGCCAGCAGTAGTCCAGGGGATACACCCGAGACCCAGTACTTC; CDR3 protein: CASSSPGDTPETQYF
J gene: TRBJ2-1; clone size: NA; D gene: NA; V gene: TRBV10-3; CDR3 DNA: TGTGCCATCAGTGAGTCGGGGAGCGGCTTCAATGAGCAGTTCTTC; CDR3 protein: CAISESGSGFNEQFF
J gene: TRBJ2-2; clone size: NA; D gene: NA; V gene: TRBV19; CDR3 DNA: TGTGCCAGTAGTATAGGTCTGACTGGGGAGCTGTTTTTT; CDR3 protein: CASSIGLTGELFF
J gene: TRBJ1-6; clone size: NA; D gene: NA; V gene: TRBV21-1; CDR3 DNA: TGTGCCAGCAGCAGCCGGGACAGTGGTAATTCACCCCTCCACTTT; CDR3 protein: CASSSRDSGNSPLHF
J gene: TRBJ2-1; clone size: NA; D gene: TRBD2; V gene: TRBV6-5; CDR3 DNA: TGTGCCAGCAGCGATACGGGGGGGCCGGACAATGAGCAGTTCTTC; CDR3 protein: CASSDTGGPDNEQFF
J gene: TRBJ1-2; clone size: NA; D gene: NA; V gene: TRBV7-8; CDR3 DNA: TGTGCCAGCAGCCCCGACGGGTTCTATGGCTACACCTTC; CDR3 protein: CASSPDGFYGYTF
J gene: TRBJ2-5; clone size: NA; D gene: NA; V gene: TRBV27; CDR3 DNA: TGTGCCAGCAGTTTTTTGGACAGCCAAGAGACCCAGTACTTC; CDR3 protein: CASSFLDSQETQYF
J gene: TRBJ2-5; clone size: NA; D gene: NA; V gene: TRBV5-8; CDR3 DNA: TGTGCCAGCAGCTGGGGCGGTCAGTTTCAAGAGACCCAGTACTTC; CDR3 protein: CASSWGGQFQETQYF
J gene: TRBJ2-7; clone size: NA; D gene: TRBD1; V gene: TRBV6-5; CDR3 DNA: TGTGCCAGCAGTTACTCGACAGGGGGGTACGAGCAGTACTTC; CDR3 protein: CASSYSTGGYEQYF
J gene: TRBJ2-1; clone size: NA; D gene: TRBD2; V gene: TRBV12-3/TRBV12-4; CDR3 DNA: TGTGCCAGCTCGGGGACTAGTTTTGGTGAGCAGTTCTTC; CDR3 protein: CASSGTSFGEQFF
J gene: TRBJ1-2; clone size: NA; D gene: TRBD1; V gene: TRBV6-5; CDR3 DNA: TGTGCCAGCAGAACAGGGGCAGAGAACTATGGCTACACCTTC; CDR3 protein: CASRTGAENYGYTF
J gene: TRBJ2-1; clone size: NA; D gene: NA; V gene: TRBV30; CDR3 DNA: TGTGCCTGGAGTGTCGCCGGACAGATTTACAATGAGCAGTTCTTC; CDR3 protein: CAWSVAGQIYNEQFF
J gene: TRBJ2-3; clone size: NA; D gene: NA; V gene: TRBV10-3; CDR3 DNA: TGTGCCATCAAGTCTCGGACTTTGCCTACAGATACGCAGTATTTT; CDR3 protein: CAIKSRTLPTDTQYF
J gene: TRBJ1-5; clone size: NA; D gene: TRBD1; V gene: TRBV6-1; CDR3 DNA: TGTGCCAGCAGTGCTGGCTCAGGGGGCAGCAATCAGCCCCAGCATTTT; CDR3 protein: CASSAGSGGSNQPQHF
J gene: TRBJ2-1; clone size: NA; D gene: NA; V gene: TRBV1; CDR3 DNA: TGCACCAGCAGCCAAGATCCCCAGCGGGGGACCTACAATGAGCAGTTCTTC; CDR3 protein: CTSSQDPQRGTYNEQFF